These T cell receptor beta chains were read from a single sample in a study of blood T cells in healthy people across ages. TCRdb fed the 5' RACE reads into MiXCR, producing one record per CDR3 protein. The sample has about 570,000 distinct CDR3 sequences, around 27% seen once; the top ten hold 3% to 4.5%. Separately, the same data were catalogued under a study of T cells of mothers and their children.

The sequencing sample was made of blood. These receptors originate from a boy between 2 and 15 years old in good health. Each CDR3 is given with its conserved first and last residue.

cdr3_length: 13
v_call: TRBV20-1
j_call: TRBJ1-2
cdr3_aa: CSARGQGGYGYTF

cdr3_length: 14
v_call: TRBV5-1
j_call: TRBJ2-1
cdr3_aa: CASRARGSDNEQFF

cdr3_length: 14
v_call: TRBV9
j_call: TRBJ1-2
cdr3_aa: CASSENTGGNGYTF

cdr3_length: 17
v_call: TRBV9
j_call: TRBJ2-1
cdr3_aa: CASSVEIRSTGLNEQFF

cdr3_length: 13
v_call: TRBV19
j_call: TRBJ1-1
cdr3_aa: CATRKDRRAEAFF

cdr3_length: 14
v_call: TRBV7-9
j_call: TRBJ2-7
cdr3_aa: CASSLRETSYEQYF

cdr3_length: 17
v_call: TRBV7-9
j_call: TRBJ2-7
cdr3_aa: CASSSLRNRDSSYEQYF

cdr3_length: 14
v_call: TRBV10-3
j_call: TRBJ1-3
cdr3_aa: CAIRGTSSGNTIYF

cdr3_length: 12
v_call: TRBV27
j_call: TRBJ2-7
cdr3_aa: CASWTAPYEQYF

cdr3_length: 14
v_call: TRBV7-9
j_call: TRBJ2-7
cdr3_aa: CASSPPPGEDEQYF

cdr3_length: 15
v_call: TRBV6-5
j_call: TRBJ1-1
cdr3_aa: CASTDGGLPNTEAFF

cdr3_length: 15
v_call: TRBV4-1
j_call: TRBJ1-5
cdr3_aa: CASSQEQYSNQPQHF

cdr3_length: 13
v_call: TRBV9
j_call: TRBJ2-7
cdr3_aa: CASSRGGSDEQYF

cdr3_length: 13
v_call: TRBV20-1
j_call: TRBJ2-1
cdr3_aa: CSARLLTYNEQFF

cdr3_length: 15
v_call: TRBV12-3/TRBV12-4
j_call: TRBJ1-2
cdr3_aa: CASSPTTGGAGGHTF

cdr3_length: 14
v_call: TRBV20-1
j_call: NA
cdr3_aa: CSASKTSGYNEQFF

cdr3_length: 15
v_call: TRBV6-2/TRBV6-3
j_call: NA
cdr3_aa: CASSYALAGGYEQYF

cdr3_length: 13
v_call: TRBV18
j_call: TRBJ1-2
cdr3_aa: CASSPRAGNGYTF

cdr3_length: 13
v_call: TRBV27
j_call: TRBJ2-2
cdr3_aa: CASSFRGAGELFF

cdr3_length: 17
v_call: TRBV30
j_call: TRBJ2-7
cdr3_aa: CAWTGAGLADPRYGQYF

cdr3_length: 16
v_call: TRBV3-1
j_call: TRBJ2-7
cdr3_aa: CASHTPSGDLSYEQYF

cdr3_length: 13
v_call: TRBV12-3/TRBV12-4
j_call: TRBJ2-2
cdr3_aa: CASTELLFGELFF

cdr3_length: 15
v_call: TRBV3-1
j_call: TRBJ1-1
cdr3_aa: CASSQMGGTRAEAFF

cdr3_length: 18
v_call: TRBV5-6
j_call: TRBJ2-4
cdr3_aa: CASSLGGTSDLAKNIQYF

cdr3_length: 15
v_call: TRBV7-8
j_call: TRBJ2-3
cdr3_aa: CASSSTASFTDTQYF

cdr3_length: 17
v_call: TRBV2
j_call: TRBJ2-5
cdr3_aa: CASSETRNQGARGTQYF

cdr3_length: 12
v_call: TRBV10-2
j_call: TRBJ2-1
cdr3_aa: CASSLWGNEQFF

cdr3_length: 13
v_call: TRBV20-1
j_call: TRBJ2-4
cdr3_aa: CSAKWGRGNIQYF

cdr3_length: 16
v_call: TRBV7-6
j_call: TRBJ2-6
cdr3_aa: CASTKGASSGANVLTF

cdr3_length: 16
v_call: TRBV6-1
j_call: TRBJ1-2
cdr3_aa: CASRRGTTQDTYGHTF

cdr3_length: 14
v_call: TRBV5-1
j_call: TRBJ2-3
cdr3_aa: CASSLAGELNTQYF

cdr3_length: 14
v_call: TRBV19
j_call: NA
cdr3_aa: CASSTVGGPYEQYF

cdr3_length: 14
v_call: TRBV29-1
j_call: TRBJ1-4
cdr3_aa: CSVSGQGRSEKLFF

cdr3_length: 15
v_call: TRBV3-1
j_call: TRBJ2-2
cdr3_aa: CASSPGLADTGELFF

cdr3_length: 13
v_call: TRBV3-1
j_call: TRBJ2-7
cdr3_aa: CASSPPGSGEQYF

cdr3_length: 13
v_call: TRBV27
j_call: TRBJ1-6
cdr3_aa: CASRPKTVSPLHF

cdr3_length: 13
v_call: TRBV6-5
j_call: TRBJ2-7
cdr3_aa: CASSLQPVGEQYF

cdr3_length: 15
v_call: TRBV12-3/TRBV12-4
j_call: TRBJ2-3
cdr3_aa: CASTDWDKSTDTQYF

cdr3_length: 18
v_call: TRBV7-9
j_call: TRBJ2-1
cdr3_aa: CASSLALPLAGKRYEQFF

cdr3_length: 14
v_call: TRBV20-1
j_call: TRBJ2-5
cdr3_aa: CSARLGGSAETQYF

cdr3_length: 15
v_call: TRBV20-1
j_call: TRBJ2-5
cdr3_aa: CSARRGWVEVETQYF

cdr3_length: 14
v_call: TRBV4-3
j_call: TRBJ1-2
cdr3_aa: CASSVRQGAGGYTF

cdr3_length: 14
v_call: TRBV7-2
j_call: NA
cdr3_aa: CASSTGLAGETQYF

cdr3_length: 15
v_call: TRBV27
j_call: TRBJ1-4
cdr3_aa: CASSFRSSTAEKLFF

cdr3_length: 15
v_call: TRBV7-8
j_call: TRBJ2-1
cdr3_aa: CASSLSRGNYNEQFF

cdr3_length: 14
v_call: TRBV4-2
j_call: TRBJ2-6
cdr3_aa: CASSLESGANVLTF

cdr3_length: 17
v_call: TRBV7-2
j_call: TRBJ2-2
cdr3_aa: CASSPIRGLAGAGELFF

cdr3_length: 15
v_call: TRBV5-1
j_call: TRBJ2-5
cdr3_aa: CASSSGATQQETQYF

cdr3_length: 13
v_call: TRBV28
j_call: NA
cdr3_aa: CASSPALEETQYF

cdr3_length: 16
v_call: TRBV5-4
j_call: TRBJ2-1
cdr3_aa: CASSPGLLSSYNEQFF

cdr3_length: 17
v_call: TRBV5-1
j_call: NA
cdr3_aa: CASSLGQRGPGSNEQFF

cdr3_length: 14
v_call: TRBV30
j_call: TRBJ2-7
cdr3_aa: CAWSVPERGNEQYF

cdr3_length: 15
v_call: TRBV29-1
j_call: TRBJ2-3
cdr3_aa: CSVVPSTSGTDTQYF

cdr3_length: 10
v_call: TRBV2
j_call: TRBJ1-4
cdr3_aa: CASGREKLFF

cdr3_length: 15
v_call: TRBV9
j_call: TRBJ2-3
cdr3_aa: CASSFGQGLVDTQYF

cdr3_length: 16
v_call: TRBV6-1
j_call: TRBJ1-6
cdr3_aa: CASSEVGQADNSPLHF

cdr3_length: 16
v_call: TRBV3-1
j_call: TRBJ2-1
cdr3_aa: CASSPPRGRPYNEQFF

cdr3_length: 18
v_call: TRBV3-1
j_call: TRBJ2-5
cdr3_aa: CASSQGPPIAGRRETQYF